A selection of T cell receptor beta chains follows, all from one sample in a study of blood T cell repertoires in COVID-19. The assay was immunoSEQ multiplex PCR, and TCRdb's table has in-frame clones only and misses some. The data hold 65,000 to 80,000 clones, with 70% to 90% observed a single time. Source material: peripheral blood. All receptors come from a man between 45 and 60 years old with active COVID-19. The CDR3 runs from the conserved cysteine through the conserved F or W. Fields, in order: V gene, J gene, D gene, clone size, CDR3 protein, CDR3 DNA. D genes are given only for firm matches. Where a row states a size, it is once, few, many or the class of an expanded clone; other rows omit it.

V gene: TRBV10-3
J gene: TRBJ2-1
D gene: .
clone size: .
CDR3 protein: CAISGVNEQFF
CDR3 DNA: TGTGCCATCTCAGGGGTCAATGAGCAGTTCTTC

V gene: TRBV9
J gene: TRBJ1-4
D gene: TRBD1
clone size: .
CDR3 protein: CASSVAGGTEKLFF
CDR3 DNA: TGTGCCAGCAGCGTAGCAGGGGGGACTGAAAAACTGTTTTTT

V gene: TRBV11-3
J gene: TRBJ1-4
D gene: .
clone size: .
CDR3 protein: CASSLGQQNEKLFF
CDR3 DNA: TGTGCCAGCAGCTTGGGGCAGCAAAATGAAAAACTGTTTTTT

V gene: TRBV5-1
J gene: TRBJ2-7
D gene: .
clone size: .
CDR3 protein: CASSWLGGTSYEQYF
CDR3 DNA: TGCGCCAGCAGCTGGCTTGGGGGGACCTCCTACGAGCAGTACTTC

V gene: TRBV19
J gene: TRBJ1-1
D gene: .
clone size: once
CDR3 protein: CASGYREMNTEAFF
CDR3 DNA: TGTGCCAGTGGCTACCGGGAAATGAACACTGAAGCTTTCTTT

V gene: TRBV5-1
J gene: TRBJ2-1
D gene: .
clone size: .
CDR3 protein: CASSWTTGTAHSYNEQFF
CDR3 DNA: TGCGCCAGCAGCTGGACTACCGGGACAGCCCACTCCTACAATGAGCAGTTCTTC

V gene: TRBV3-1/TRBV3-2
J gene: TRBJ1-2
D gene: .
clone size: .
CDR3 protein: CASSQAANYGYTF
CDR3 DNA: TGTGCCAGCAGCCAAGCTGCGAACTATGGCTACACCTTC

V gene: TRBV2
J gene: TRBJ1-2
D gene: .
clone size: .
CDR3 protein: CASTEGPNWENGYTF
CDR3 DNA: TGTGCCAGCACCGAAGGGCCGAATTGGGAGAATGGCTACACCTTC

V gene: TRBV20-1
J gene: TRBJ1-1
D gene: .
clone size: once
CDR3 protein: CSEQVNTEAFF
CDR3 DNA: TGCAGTGAACAAGTGAACACTGAAGCTTTCTTT

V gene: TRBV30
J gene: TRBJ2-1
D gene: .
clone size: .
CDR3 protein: CVRGGVAGNEQFF
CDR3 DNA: TGTGTCCGAGGCGGGGTGGCCGGCAATGAGCAGTTCTTC

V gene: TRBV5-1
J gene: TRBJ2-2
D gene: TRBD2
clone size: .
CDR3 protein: CASSLILAGRNTGELFF
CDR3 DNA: TGCGCCAGCAGCTTGATCCTAGCGGGGAGAAACACCGGGGAGCTGTTTTTT

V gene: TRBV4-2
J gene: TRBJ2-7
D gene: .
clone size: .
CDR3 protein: CASSQEMNRPYEQYF
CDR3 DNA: TGTGCCAGCAGCCAAGAAATGAACAGACCCTACGAGCAGTACTTC

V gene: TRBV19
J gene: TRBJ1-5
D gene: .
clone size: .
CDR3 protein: CASSRDFKADQPQHF
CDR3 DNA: TGTGCCAGTAGTAGGGACTTCAAGGCCGATCAGCCCCAGCATTTT

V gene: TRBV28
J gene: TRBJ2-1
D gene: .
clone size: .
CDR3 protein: CASSLRPSSYNEQFF
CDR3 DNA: TGTGCCAGCAGTTTGCGCCCAAGCTCCTACAATGAGCAGTTCTTC

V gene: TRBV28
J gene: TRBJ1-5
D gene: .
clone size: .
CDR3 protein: CASSFRRLNQPQHF
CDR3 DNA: TGTGCCAGCAGTTTCCGGCGGCTCAATCAGCCCCAGCATTTT

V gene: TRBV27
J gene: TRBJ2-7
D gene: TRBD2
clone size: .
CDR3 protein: CASSLRWEGSYEQYF
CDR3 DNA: TGTGCCAGCAGTTTAAGGTGGGAGGGATCCTACGAGCAGTACTTC

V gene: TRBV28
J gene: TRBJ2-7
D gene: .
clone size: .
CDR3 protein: CASHPTLLNEQYF
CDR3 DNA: TGTGCCAGCCATCCTACCCTGCTGAACGAGCAGTACTTC

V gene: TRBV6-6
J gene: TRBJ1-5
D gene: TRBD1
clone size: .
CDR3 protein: CASSRDRGYNQPQHF
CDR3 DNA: TGTGCCAGCAGTAGGGACAGGGGGTACAATCAGCCCCAGCATTTT

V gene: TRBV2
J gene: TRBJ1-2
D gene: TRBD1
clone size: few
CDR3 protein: CASSLWTGDRSDGYTF
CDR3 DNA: TGTGCCAGCAGTCTTTGGACAGGGGACCGATCGGATGGCTACACCTTC

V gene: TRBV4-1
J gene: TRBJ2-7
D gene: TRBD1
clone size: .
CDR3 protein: CASSRAGDRGTYEQYF
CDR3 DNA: TGCGCCAGCAGCCGCGCCGGGGACAGGGGCACCTACGAGCAGTACTTC

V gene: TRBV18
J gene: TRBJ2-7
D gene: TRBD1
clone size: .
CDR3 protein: CASSPPTGSSYEQYF
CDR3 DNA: TGTGCCAGCTCACCACCGACAGGGAGCTCCTACGAGCAGTACTTC

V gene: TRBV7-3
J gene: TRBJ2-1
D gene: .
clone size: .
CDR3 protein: CASSPDGQYNEQFF
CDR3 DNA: TGTGCCAGCAGCCCCGACGGACAGTACAATGAGCAGTTCTTC

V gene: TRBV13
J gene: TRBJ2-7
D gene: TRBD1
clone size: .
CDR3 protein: CASSSISDRGLYEQYF
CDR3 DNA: TGTGCCAGCAGCTCAATCTCCGACAGGGGGCTCTATGAGCAGTACTTC

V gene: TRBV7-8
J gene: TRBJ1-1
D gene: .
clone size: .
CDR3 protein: CASSSELWNTEAFF
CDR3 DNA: TGTGCCAGCAGCTCCGAACTCTGGAACACTGAAGCTTTCTTT

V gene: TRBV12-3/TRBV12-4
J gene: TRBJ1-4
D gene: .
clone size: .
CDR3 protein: CASSLFLEKLFF
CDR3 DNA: TGTGCCAGCAGTTTATTTCTCGAAAAACTGTTTTTT